This T cell receptor (beta chain) emerged from a study of blood T cells in healthy people across ages. A word on this clonotype: Its cognate antigen is unknown.

Study-level points and caveats: More naive CD4+ cells and higher diversity marked long-lived donors relative to aged donors. Possibly confounding the expanded clonotype changes was the fact that donor CMV status was unknown. Reliance upon unsorted PBMCs precluded definitive naive versus antigen-experienced comparison. Per million T cells, TCR beta diversity dropped about linearly as age rose.

Primers used in a second PCR of roughly 6 to 11 cycles were a sample-barcoded 5' primer and a J-beta primer mix. MiXCR, run by TCRdb on the 5' RACE reads, gives a single entry per CDR3 protein. The repertoire has about 900,000 distinct CDR3 sequences, around 48% of them found once; the top ten carry around an eighth. The V end was cut by 6 bases, the J end by 4 bases, with 16 bases between. The CDR3 totals 13 residues. In germline, CDR1 is DFQATT, CDR2 SNEGSKA (reference sequence). This clonotype was obtained from a man aged 25 to 40 in good health. Sequencing used blood. The chain joins TRBV20-1 to TRBJ2-7, with unresolved D. CDR3 sequence: CSARTDPPYEQYF. The CDR3 DNA follows: TGCAGTGCACGGACGGACCCCCCGTACGAGCAGTACTTC.